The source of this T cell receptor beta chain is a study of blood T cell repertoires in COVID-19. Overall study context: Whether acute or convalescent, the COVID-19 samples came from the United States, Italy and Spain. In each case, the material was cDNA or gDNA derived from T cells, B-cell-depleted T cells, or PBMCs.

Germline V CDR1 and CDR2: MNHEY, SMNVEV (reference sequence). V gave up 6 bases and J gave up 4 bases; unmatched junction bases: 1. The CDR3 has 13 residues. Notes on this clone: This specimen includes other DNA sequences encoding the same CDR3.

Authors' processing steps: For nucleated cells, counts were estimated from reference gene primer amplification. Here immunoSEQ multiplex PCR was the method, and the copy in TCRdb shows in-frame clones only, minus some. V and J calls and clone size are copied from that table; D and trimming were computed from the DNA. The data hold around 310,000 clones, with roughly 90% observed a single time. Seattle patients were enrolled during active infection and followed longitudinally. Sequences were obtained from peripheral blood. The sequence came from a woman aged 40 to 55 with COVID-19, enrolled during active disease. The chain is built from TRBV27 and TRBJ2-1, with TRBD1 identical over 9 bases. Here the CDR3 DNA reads TGTGCCAGCAGACAGGGGGCATACAATGAGCAGTTCTTC. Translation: CASRQGAYNEQFF.